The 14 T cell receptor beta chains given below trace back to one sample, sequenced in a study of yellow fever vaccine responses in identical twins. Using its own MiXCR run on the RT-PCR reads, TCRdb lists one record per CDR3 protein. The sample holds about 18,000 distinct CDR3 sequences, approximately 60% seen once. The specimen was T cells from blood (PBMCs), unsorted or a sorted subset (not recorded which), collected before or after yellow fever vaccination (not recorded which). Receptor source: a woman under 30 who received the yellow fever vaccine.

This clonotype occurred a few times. The chain's CDR3 is CASSLEGVNTEAFF. The CDR3 region has the DNA TGCGCCAGCAGCTTGGAAGGGGTGAACACTGAAGCTTTCTTT. The rearrangement links TRBV5-1 to TRBJ1-1, with D possibly being TRBD1 (5 bases). Germline loops: CDR1 SGHRS, CDR2 YFSETQ. This CDR3 contains 14 residues. Trimming removed 0 bases from V and 0 bases from J, with 6 bases in between.

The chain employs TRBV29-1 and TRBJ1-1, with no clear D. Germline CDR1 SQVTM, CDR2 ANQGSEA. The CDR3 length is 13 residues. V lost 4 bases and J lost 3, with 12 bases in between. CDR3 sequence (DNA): TGCAGCGTTGCTAAATGGCAGGACACTGAAGCTTTCTTT. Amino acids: CSVAKWQDTEAFF.

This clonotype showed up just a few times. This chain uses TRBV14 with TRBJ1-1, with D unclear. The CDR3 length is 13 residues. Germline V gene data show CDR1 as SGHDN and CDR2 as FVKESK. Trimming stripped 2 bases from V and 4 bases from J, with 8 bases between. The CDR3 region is CASSQQEVTEAFF. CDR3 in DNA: TGTGCCAGCAGCCAACAGGAGGTCACTGAAGCTTTCTTT.

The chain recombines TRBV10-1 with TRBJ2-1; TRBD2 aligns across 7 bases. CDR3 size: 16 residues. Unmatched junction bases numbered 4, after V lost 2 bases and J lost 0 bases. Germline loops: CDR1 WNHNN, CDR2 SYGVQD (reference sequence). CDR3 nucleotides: TGCGCCAGCAGTGAGGGGAGGGACTTCTCCTACAATGAGCAGTTCTTC. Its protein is CASSEGRDFSYNEQFF.

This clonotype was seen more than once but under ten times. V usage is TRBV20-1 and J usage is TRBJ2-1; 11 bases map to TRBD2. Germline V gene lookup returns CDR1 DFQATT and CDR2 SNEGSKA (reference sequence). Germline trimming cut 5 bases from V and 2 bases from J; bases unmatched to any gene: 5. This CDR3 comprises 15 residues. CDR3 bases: TGCAGTGCTTTCATAGCGGGAGGGGCCTACAATGAGCAGTTCTTC. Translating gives CSAFIAGGAYNEQFF.

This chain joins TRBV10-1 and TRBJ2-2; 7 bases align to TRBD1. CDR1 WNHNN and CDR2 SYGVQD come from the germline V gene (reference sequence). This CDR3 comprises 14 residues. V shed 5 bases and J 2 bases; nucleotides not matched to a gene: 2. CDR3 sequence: CASSRDSNTGELFF. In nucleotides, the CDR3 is TGCGCCAGCAGTAGGGACAGTAACACCGGGGAGCTGTTTTTT.

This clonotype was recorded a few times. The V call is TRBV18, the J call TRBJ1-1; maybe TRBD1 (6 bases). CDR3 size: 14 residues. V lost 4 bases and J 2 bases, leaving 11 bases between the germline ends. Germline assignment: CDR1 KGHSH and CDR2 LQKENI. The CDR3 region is CASSLTDSNTEAFF. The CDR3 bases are TGTGCCAGCTCACTCACGGACAGTAACACTGAAGCTTTCTTT.

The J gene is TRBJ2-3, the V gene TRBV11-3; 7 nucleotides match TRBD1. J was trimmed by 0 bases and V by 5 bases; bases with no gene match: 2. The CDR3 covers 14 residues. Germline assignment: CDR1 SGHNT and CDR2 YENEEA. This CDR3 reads CASSHRGSTDTQYF. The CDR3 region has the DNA TGTGCCAGCAGCCACAGGGGAAGCACAGATACGCAGTATTTT.

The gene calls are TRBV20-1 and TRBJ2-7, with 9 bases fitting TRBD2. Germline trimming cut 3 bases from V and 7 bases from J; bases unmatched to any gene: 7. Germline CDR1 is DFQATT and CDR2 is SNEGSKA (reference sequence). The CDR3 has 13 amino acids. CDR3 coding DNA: TGCAGTGCTAGTAATCTAGCGGGACGAGAGCAGTACTTC. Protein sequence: CSASNLAGREQYF.

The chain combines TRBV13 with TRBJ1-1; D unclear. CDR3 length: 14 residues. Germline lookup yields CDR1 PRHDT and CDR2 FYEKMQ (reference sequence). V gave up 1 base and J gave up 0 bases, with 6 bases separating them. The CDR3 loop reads CASSLARMNTEAFF. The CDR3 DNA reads TGTGCCAGCAGCTTAGCCAGAATGAACACTGAAGCTTTCTTT.

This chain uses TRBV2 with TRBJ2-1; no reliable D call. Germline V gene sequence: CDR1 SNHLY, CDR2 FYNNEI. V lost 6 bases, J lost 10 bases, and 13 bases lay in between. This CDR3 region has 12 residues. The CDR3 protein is CASRAAPMEQFF. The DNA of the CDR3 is TGTGCCAGCAGAGCCGCCCCAATGGAGCAGTTCTTC. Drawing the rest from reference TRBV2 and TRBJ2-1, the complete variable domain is EPEVTQTPSHQVTQMGQEVILRCVPISNHLYFYWYRQILGQKVEFLVSFYNNEISEKSEIFDDQFSVERPDGSNFTLKIRSTKLEDSAMYFCASRAAPMEQFFGPGTRLTVL.

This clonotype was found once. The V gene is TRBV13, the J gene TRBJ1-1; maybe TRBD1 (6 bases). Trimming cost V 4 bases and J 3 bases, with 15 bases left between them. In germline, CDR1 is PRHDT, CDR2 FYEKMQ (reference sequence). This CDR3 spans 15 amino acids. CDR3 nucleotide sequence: TGTGCCAGCAGCTCACGGGGGGCGGCGGACACTGAAGCTTTCTTT. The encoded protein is CASSSRGAADTEAFF.

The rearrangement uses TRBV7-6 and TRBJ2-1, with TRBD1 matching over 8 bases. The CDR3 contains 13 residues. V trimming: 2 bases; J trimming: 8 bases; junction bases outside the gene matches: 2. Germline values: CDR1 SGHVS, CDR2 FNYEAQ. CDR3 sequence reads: CASSLNRGDEQFF. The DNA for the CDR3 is TGTGCCAGCAGCTTAAACAGGGGGGATGAGCAGTTCTTC.

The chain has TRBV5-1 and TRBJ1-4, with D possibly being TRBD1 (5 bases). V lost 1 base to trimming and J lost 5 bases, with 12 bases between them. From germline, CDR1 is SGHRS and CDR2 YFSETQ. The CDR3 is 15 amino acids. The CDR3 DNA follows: TGCGCCAGCAGCTTGAGCGACAGAGAGAATGAAAAACTGTTTTTT. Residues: CASSLSDRENEKLFF. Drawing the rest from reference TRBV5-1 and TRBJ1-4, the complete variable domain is KAGVTQTPRYLIKTRGQQVTLSCSPISGHRSVSWYQQTPGQGLQFLFEYFSETQRNKGNFPGRFSGRQFSNSRSEMNVSTLELGDSALYLCASSLSDRENEKLFFGSGTQLSVL.